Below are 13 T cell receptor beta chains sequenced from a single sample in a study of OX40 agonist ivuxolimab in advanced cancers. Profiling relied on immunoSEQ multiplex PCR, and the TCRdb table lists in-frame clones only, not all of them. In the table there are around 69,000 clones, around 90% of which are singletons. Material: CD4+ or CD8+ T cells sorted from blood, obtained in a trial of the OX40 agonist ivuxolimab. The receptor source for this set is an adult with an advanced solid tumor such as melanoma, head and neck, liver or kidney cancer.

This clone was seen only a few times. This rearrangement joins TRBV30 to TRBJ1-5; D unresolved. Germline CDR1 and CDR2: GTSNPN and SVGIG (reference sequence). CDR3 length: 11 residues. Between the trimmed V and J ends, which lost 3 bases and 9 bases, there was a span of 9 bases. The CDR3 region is CAWSGRGPQHF. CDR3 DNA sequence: TGTGCCTGGAGCGGTCGGGGGCCCCAGCATTTT. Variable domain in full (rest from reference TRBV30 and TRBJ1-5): SQTIHQWPATLVQPVGSPLSLECTVEGTSNPNLYWYRQAAGRGLQLLFYSVGIGQISSEVPQNLSASRPQDRQFILSSKKLLLSDSGFYLCAWSGRGPQHFGDGTRLSIL.

The CDR3, as DNA: TGTGCCAGTAGTTTGATTAGCACAGATACGCAGTATTTT. Encoded protein: CASSLISTDTQYF. This chain joins TRBV19 and TRBJ2-3, with no clear D. Germline assignment: CDR1 LNHDA and CDR2 SQIVND (reference sequence). This CDR3 spans 13 amino acids. V was cut by 5 bases and J by 0 bases, with 6 bases left in between. Full variable domain (remainder filled in from reference TRBV19 and TRBJ2-3): DGGITQSPKYLFRKEGQNVTLSCEQNLNHDAMYWYRQDPGQGLRLIYYSQIVNDFQKGDIAEGYSVSREKKESFPLTVTSAQKNPTAFYLCASSLISTDTQYFGPGTRLTVL.

The CDR3 is CASSLPGTRNTGELFF. Here the CDR3 DNA reads TGTGCCAGCAGCTTACCCGGGACTCGTAACACCGGGGAGCTGTTTTTT. The genes are TRBV5-4 and TRBJ2-2, with D maybe TRBD2 (6 bases). Trimming took off 2 bases at V and 2 bases at J, with 13 bases between the two ends. The CDR3 contains 16 residues. Germline values: CDR1 SGHNT, CDR2 YYREEE (reference sequence).

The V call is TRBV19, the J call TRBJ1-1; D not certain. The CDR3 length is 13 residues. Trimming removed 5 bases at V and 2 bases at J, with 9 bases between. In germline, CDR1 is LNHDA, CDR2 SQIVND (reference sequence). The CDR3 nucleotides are TGTGCCAGTAGTTCTCAGGTAAACACTGAAGCTTTCTTT. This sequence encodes CASSSQVNTEAFF.

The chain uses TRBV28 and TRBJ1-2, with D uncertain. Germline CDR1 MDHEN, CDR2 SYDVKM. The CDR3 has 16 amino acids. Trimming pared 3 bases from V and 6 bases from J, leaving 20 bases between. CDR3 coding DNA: TGTGCCAGCAGTTTTTCGAATGTCGGGGAGGCGGATGGCTACACCTTC. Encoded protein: CASSFSNVGEADGYTF.

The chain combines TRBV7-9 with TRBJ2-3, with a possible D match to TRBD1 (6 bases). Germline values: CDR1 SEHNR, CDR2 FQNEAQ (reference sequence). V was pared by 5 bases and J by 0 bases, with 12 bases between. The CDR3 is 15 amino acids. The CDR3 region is CASSPDRRSTDTQYF. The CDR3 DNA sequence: TGTGCCAGCAGCCCCGACAGGCGAAGCACAGATACGCAGTATTTT.

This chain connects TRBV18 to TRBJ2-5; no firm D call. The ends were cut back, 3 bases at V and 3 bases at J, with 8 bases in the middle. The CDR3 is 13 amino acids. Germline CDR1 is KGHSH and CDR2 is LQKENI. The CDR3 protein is CASSPQSKETQYF. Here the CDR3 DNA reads TGTGCCAGCTCACCTCAATCGAAAGAGACCCAGTACTTC.

The CDR3: CAISDGLNTEAFF. The CDR3 coding sequence is TGTGCCATCAGTGACGGACTGAACACTGAAGCTTTCTTT. The chain has TRBV10-3 and TRBJ1-1; D gene uncertain. V was trimmed by 3 bases and J by 0 bases, leaving 5 bases between them. Germline V gene sequence: CDR1 ENHRY, CDR2 SYGVKD. The CDR3 runs 13 residues.

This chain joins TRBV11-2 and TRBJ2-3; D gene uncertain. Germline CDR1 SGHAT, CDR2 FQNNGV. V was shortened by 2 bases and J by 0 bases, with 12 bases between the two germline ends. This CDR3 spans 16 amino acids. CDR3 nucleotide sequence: TGTGCCAGCAGCTTATTCGTAGCCTCTAGCACAGATACGCAGTATTTT. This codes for CASSLFVASSTDTQYF.

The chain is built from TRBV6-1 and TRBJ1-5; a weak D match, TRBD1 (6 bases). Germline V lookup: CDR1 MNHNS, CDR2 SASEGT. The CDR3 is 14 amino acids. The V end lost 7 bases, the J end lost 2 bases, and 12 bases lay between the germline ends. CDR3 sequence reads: CASTVGHRNQPQHF. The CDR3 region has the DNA TGTGCCAGCACTGTGGGACACCGCAATCAGCCCCAGCATTTT.

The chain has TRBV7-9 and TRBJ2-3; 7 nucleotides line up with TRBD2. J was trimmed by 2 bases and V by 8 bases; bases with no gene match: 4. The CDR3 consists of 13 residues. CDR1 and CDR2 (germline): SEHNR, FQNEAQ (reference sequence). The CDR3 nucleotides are TGTGCCAGCCGGGACTACTACACAGATACGCAGTATTTT. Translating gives CASRDYYTDTQYF.

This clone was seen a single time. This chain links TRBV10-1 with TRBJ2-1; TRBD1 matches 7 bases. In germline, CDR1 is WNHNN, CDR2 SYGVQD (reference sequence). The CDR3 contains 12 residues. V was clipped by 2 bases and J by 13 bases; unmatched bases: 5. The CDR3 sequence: CASSERQGYQFF. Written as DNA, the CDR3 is TGCGCCAGCAGTGAGCGACAGGGATATCAGTTCTTC.

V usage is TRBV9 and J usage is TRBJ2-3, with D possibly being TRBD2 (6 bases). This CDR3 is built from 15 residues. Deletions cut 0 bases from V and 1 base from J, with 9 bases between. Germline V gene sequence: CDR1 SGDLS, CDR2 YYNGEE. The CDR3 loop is CASSVVGEGTDTQYF. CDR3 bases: TGTGCCAGCAGCGTAGTCGGGGAGGGCACAGATACGCAGTATTTT.